One and the same sample provided the 8 T cell receptor beta chains below, sequenced in a study of T cells in Graves' hyperthyroidism and ophthalmopathy. It was RNA transcripts that yielded the amplified TCR beta CDR3 regions. HTBI primers were used for first-round RT-PCR of the TCR CDR3. TCRdb used MiXCR to reprocess the multiplex PCR reads, holding one entry per CDR3 protein. The sample carries approximately 530,000 distinct CDR3 sequences, approximately 20% recorded once. Sequences were obtained from blood. Receptors originate from a man between 35 and 55 years old with Graves' ophthalmopathy.

The V call is TRBV9, the J call TRBJ2-5; no clear D gene. Germline V gene data show CDR1 as SGDLS and CDR2 as YYNGEE. V was clipped by 0 bases and J by 4 bases, with 13 bases between them. The CDR3 sequence is 15 residues long. The CDR3 protein is CASSVDKGRGETQYF. The CDR3 DNA reads as TGTGCCAGCAGCGTAGATAAGGGCCGCGGAGAGACCCAGTACTTC.

This clonotype has only a few counts. The chain joins TRBV5-6 to TRBJ2-3; D perhaps matches TRBD1 (5 bases). This CDR3 contains 14 residues. Germline CDR1 reads SGHDT; CDR2 reads YYEEEE. The ends were cut back, 3 bases at V and 4 bases at J, with 12 bases in the middle. CDR3 amino acids: CASSSQQVADTQYF. The CDR3 bases are TGTGCCAGCAGCTCCCAACAGGTGGCAGATACGCAGTATTTT. The complete variable domain, with remaining parts taken from reference TRBV5-6 and TRBJ2-3, reads DAGVTQSPTHLIKTRGQQVTLRCSPKSGHDTVSWYQQALGQGPQFIFQYYEEEERQRGNFPDRFSGHQFPNYSSELNVNALLLGDSALYLCASSSQQVADTQYFGPGTRLTVL.

This chain connects TRBV7-2 to TRBJ2-5; TRBD2 agrees at 12 bases. V shed 5 bases and J 5 bases; nucleotides not matched to a gene: 3. Germline V CDR1 and CDR2: SGHTA, FQGNSA. The CDR3 spans 14 residues. This chain's CDR3 is CASSRTSGEETQYF. The CDR3 DNA reads TGTGCCAGCAGCCGGACTAGCGGGGAGGAGACCCAGTACTTC.

This clonotype was detected many times. The gene calls are TRBV20-1 and TRBJ1-5; D perhaps matches TRBD1 (5 bases). The V gene's germline CDR1 is DFQATT and CDR2 SNEGSKA (reference sequence). This CDR3 has 14 amino acids. V gave up 6 bases and J gave up 11 bases, with 23 bases separating them. Here the CDR3 DNA reads TGCAGTGCAAGAAATTCAGGGCAGGGATTAACCCAGCATTTT. The encoded protein is CSARNSGQGLTQHF.

This chain links TRBV6-1 with TRBJ1-2; tentative D call: TRBD1 (5 bases). Germline-derived CDR1 and CDR2 are MNHNS and SASEGT. Trimming took 8 bases from V and 0 from J, leaving 16 bases between them. This CDR3 contains 15 residues. Here the CDR3 DNA reads TGTGCCAGCTCCCGACAGTCGGGGACTAACTATGGCTACACCTTC. Amino acids: CASSRQSGTNYGYTF.

This clonotype appeared many times. The V and J genes are TRBV11-2 and TRBJ2-1; 11 bases are a match to TRBD2. Germline CDR1 SGHAT, CDR2 FQNNGV. The V segment lost 4 bases and the J segment 8 bases; nucleotides outside the gene matches: 10. This CDR3 spans 16 amino acids. CDR3 nucleotides: TGTGCCAGCAGCTCCTCTAGCGGGGGGTACTTCGATGAGCAGTTCTTC. This sequence encodes CASSSSSGGYFDEQFF.

This clonotype was seen a handful of times. CDR3 sequence reads: CASSLQGESEAFF. CDR3 in DNA: TGTGCCAGCAGCTTGCAGGGGGAGAGTGAAGCTTTCTTT. The chain uses TRBV11-3 and TRBJ1-1; 7 bases map to TRBD1. The CDR3 has 13 amino acids. Germline V gene sequence: CDR1 SGHNT, CDR2 YENEEA. V shed 3 bases and J 7 bases; nucleotides not matched to a gene: 5.

The chain carries TRBV20-1 and TRBJ2-5, with D perhaps TRBD2 (5 bases). V gave up 1 base and J gave up 1 base, with 10 bases separating them. Germline lookup yields CDR1 DFQATT and CDR2 SNEGSKA (reference sequence). CDR3 size: 14 residues. The CDR3 DNA reads as TGCAGTGCTAGAGGGGCGGCGGGCCAAGAGACCCAGTACTTC. Protein product: CSARGAAGQETQYF.